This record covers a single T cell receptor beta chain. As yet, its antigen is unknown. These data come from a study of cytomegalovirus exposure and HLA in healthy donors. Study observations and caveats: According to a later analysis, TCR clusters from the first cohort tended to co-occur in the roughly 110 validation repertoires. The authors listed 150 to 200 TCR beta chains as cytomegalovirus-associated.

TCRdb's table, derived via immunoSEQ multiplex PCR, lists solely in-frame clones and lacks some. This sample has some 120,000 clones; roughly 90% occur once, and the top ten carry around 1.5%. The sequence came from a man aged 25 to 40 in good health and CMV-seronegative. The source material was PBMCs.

This CDR3 is CASSLDGVNTEAFF. The CDR3 bases are TGCGCCAGCAGCTTGGACGGAGTGAACACTGAAGCTTTCTTT. V usage is TRBV5-1 and J usage is TRBJ1-1; D is undetermined. V gave up 0 bases and J gave up 0 bases, with 6 bases separating them. This CDR3 has 14 residues. The germline V gene encodes CDR1 SGHRS and CDR2 YFSETQ.